There are many counts of the clone carrying this TCR beta chain. The CDR3 is made up of 16 amino acids. The V and J ends lost 4 bases and 0 bases, in that order; junction bases with no gene match: 5. Germline V lookup: CDR1 SGDLS, CDR2 YYNGEE. The data were taken from a study of T cells in Graves' hyperthyroidism and ophthalmopathy. Amplification yielded TCR beta CDR3 regions, with RNA transcripts as the source. The HTBI primer set drove a first-round RT-PCR of the TCR CDR3. TCRdb ran MiXCR on the multiplex PCR reads and lists one entry per CDR3 protein. The repertoire holds roughly 700,000 distinct CDR3 sequences, with 17% as singletons.

The sequenced sample consisted of blood. The chain combines TRBV9 with TRBJ2-7, with TRBD1 matching 12 bases. The receptor comes from a man in his forties or fifties with Graves' hyperthyroidism. The CDR3 sequence: CASSRDRGPSSYEQYF. DNA for the CDR3: TGTGCCAGCAGCAGGGACAGGGGGCCTAGCTCCTACGAGCAGTACTTC. Looking up the rest from reference TRBV9 and TRBJ2-7 gives the full variable domain: DSGVTQTPKHLITATGQRVTLRCSPRSGDLSVYWYQQSLDQGLQFLIQYYNGEERAKGNILERFSAQQFPDLHSELNLSSLELGDSALYFCASSRDRGPSSYEQYFGPGTRLTVT.